The 8 T cell receptor beta chains listed next were all sequenced from one sample in a study of shared clonotypes between healthy human individuals. The assay was immunoSEQ multiplex PCR, and TCRdb's table has in-frame clones only and misses some. The sample carries about 2,500,000 clones, around nine tenths recorded once. The sample consisted of naive CD4+ T cells sorted from blood. Documented subset: CD45RA+ positively selected. The receptors shown here come from a man aged 18 to 30 in good health.

This clone was detected once. Other DNA sequences of this sample code for an identical CDR3. The chain carries TRBV28 and TRBJ2-1, with 11 bases fitting TRBD1. Germline values: CDR1 MDHEN, CDR2 SYDVKM. CDR3 size: 16 residues. Trimming removed 4 bases from V and 4 bases from J; junction bases left unmatched: 6. This CDR3 reads CASSSPGTGGYNEQFF. Here the CDR3 DNA reads TGTGCCAGCAGTTCCCCCGGGACAGGGGGATACAATGAGCAGTTCTTC.

This clone was counted between two and nine times. The genes are TRBV6-4 and TRBJ2-5, with 9 bases identical to TRBD1. J gave up 5 bases and V 5 bases, and 9 bases lay outside the gene matches. This CDR3 comprises 15 residues. Germline V gene data show CDR1 as MRHNA and CDR2 as SNTAGT. As DNA, the CDR3 is TGTGCCAGCAGTCGGGACAGGGTAAGGGAGGAGACCCAGTACTTC. Translated: CASSRDRVREETQYF.

This clone has a handful of counts. The same CDR3 can be traced to other DNA sequences in this sample. The chain couples TRBV6-5 to TRBJ1-1; no clear D. V dropped 4 bases and J dropped 1 base, with 7 bases sitting between them. Germline V lookup: CDR1 MNHEY, CDR2 SVGAGI. There are 13 residues in the CDR3. CDR3 region: CASSLRGNTEAFF. CDR3 in DNA: TGTGCCAGCAGTTTACGGGGGAACACTGAAGCTTTCTTT.

The CDR3 nucleotides read TGTGCCAGTAGAGGGACAGGGTATAACGAGCAGTACTTC. Its translation is CASRGTGYNEQYF. This sequence joins TRBV19 and TRBJ2-7; 9 nucleotides align to TRBD1. Trimming at V came to 6 bases and at J to 5 bases, leaving 5 bases not matched to a gene. The CDR3 runs 13 residues. The germline V gene encodes CDR1 LNHDA and CDR2 SQIVND (reference sequence).

The chain couples TRBV15 to TRBJ2-5; D is perhaps TRBD2 (6 bases). The germline gives CDR1 LNHNV, CDR2 YYDKDF (reference sequence). The CDR3 loop spans 16 amino acids. Trimming took 0 bases from V and 1 from J, leaving 12 bases between them. The CDR3 bases are TGTGCCACCAGCAGAGATTGGGGGGTACGCCAAGAGACCCAGTACTTC. Translating gives CATSRDWGVRQETQYF. The full variable domain, its missing parts supplied by reference TRBV15 and TRBJ2-5, is DAMVIQNPRYQVTQFGKPVTLSCSQTLNHNVMYWYQQKSSQAPKLLFHYYDKDFNNEADTPDNFQSRRPNTSFCFLDIRSPGLGDTAMYLCATSRDWGVRQETQYFGPGTRLLVL.

To note about this clone: A read error may account for a junction end that differs from germline. This chain joins TRBV7-7 and TRBJ2-7; 8 bases are shared with TRBD1. This CDR3 contains 14 residues. Germline CDR1 is SSHAT and CDR2 is FNYEAQ (reference sequence). For the CDR3, the DNA is TGTGCTAGCAGCTTAGACAGGGGAGTGGGGGAGCAGTACTTC. Its protein is CASSLDRGVGEQYF. Full variable domain (outside the CDR3, taken from reference TRBV7-7 and TRBJ2-7): GAGVSQSPRYKVTKRGQDVTLRCDPISSHATLYWYQQALGQGPEFLTYFNYEAQPDKSGLPSDRFSAERPEGSISTLTIQRTEQRDSAMYRCASSLDRGVGEQYFGPGTRLTVT.

This clone was observed a single time. The chain links TRBV5-1 to TRBJ2-7, with D perhaps TRBD1 (5 bases). The germline V and J ends were trimmed by 5 bases and 4 bases, with 10 bases remaining between them. Germline V gene sequence: CDR1 SGHRS, CDR2 YFSETQ. The CDR3 extends over 12 amino acids. The CDR3 region is CASRPDSYEQYF. Written as DNA, the CDR3 is TGCGCCAGCAGACCAGACAGTTACGAGCAGTACTTC.

Concerning this clone: At the DNA level, this CDR3 is encoded by other sequences in the same sample as well. The V gene is TRBV5-1, the J gene TRBJ1-4, with TRBD1 matching over 8 bases. This CDR3 is built from 15 residues. V gave up 4 bases and J gave up 5 bases; unmatched junction bases: 7. Germline V lookup: CDR1 SGHRS, CDR2 YFSETQ. The CDR3 reads CASSLGRGPNEKLFF. The CDR3 DNA reads TGCGCCAGCAGCCTTGGCAGGGGGCCAAATGAAAAACTGTTTTTT.